The present T cell receptor beta chain was sequenced within a study of control samples from healthy donors and cancer patients. Assay used: immunoSEQ multiplex PCR; TCRdb lists only in-frame clones, some missing. The sample consists of about 130,000 clones, roughly 92% of them appearing once. The CDR3 sequence is 12 residues long. Trimming removed 8 bases from V and 3 bases from J, with 11 bases in between. Germline CDR1 is SNHLY and CDR2 is FYNNEI. The specimen was PBMCs. The receptor was derived from a man at least 80 years old with head and neck cancer. The chain couples TRBV2 to TRBJ2-7, with no clear D. DNA of the CDR3: TGTGCCAGCCGGTTGGGCAACTACGAGCAGTACTTC. Translation: CASRLGNYEQYF. The full variable domain, completed using reference TRBV2 and TRBJ2-7, is EPEVTQTPSHQVTQMGQEVILRCVPISNHLYFYWYRQILGQKVEFLVSFYNNEISEKSEIFDDQFSVERPDGSNFTLKIRSTKLEDSAMYFCASRLGNYEQYFGPGTRLTVT.